The clone carrying this T cell receptor (beta chain) was recorded many times. What it binds is unknown. A second PCR of 7 to 11 cycles used a sample-barcoded 5' primer and a J-beta primer mix. TCRdb re-analysed the 5' RACE reads in MiXCR, keeping a single row per CDR3 protein. The table has approximately 940,000 distinct CDR3 sequences, 48% seen once. This sample is part of a study of blood T cells in healthy people across ages. Whole-study results and caveats: It was held that diversity estimates obtained from one million T cells represented underestimates.

Germline V CDR1 and CDR2: KGHDR, SFDVKD. This CDR3 is built from 11 residues. Trimming left V 9 bases short and J 4 bases short, with 7 bases between. The V call is TRBV24-1, the J call TRBJ2-3; no reliable D call. Input material: blood. The clonotype was recovered from a man aged 30 to 45 in good health. The CDR3 DNA follows: TGTGCCACCTCCGTGGCAGATACGCAGTATTTT. Encoded protein: CATSVADTQYF.